A single sample is the source of the 26 T cell receptor beta chains below, sequenced in a study of tumor-infiltrating lymphocytes in primary liver carcinoma. RNA and DNA were co-extracted from approximately 20-30 mg of unsorted bulk tissue. From 400 to 550 ng total RNA, TCR beta cDNA was generated with a primer in the constant region. The TCR beta library was amplified through three nested multiplex PCR rounds in a modified ARM-PCR procedure. TRBV1-TRBV30 forward primers paired with a C-beta reverse primer were used in the first two PCR rounds, which ran around 10 cycles each. MiXCR was run by TCRdb on the multiplex PCR reads, yielding one entry per CDR3 protein. The sample lists 90,000 to 150,000 distinct CDR3 sequences, approximately 70% occurring once. Sequencing was performed on liver tumor tissue from sampling region 1. This sample's subset: tumor region T1, superior pole. These receptors all stem from a woman aged 55-70 years with primary liver carcinoma and hepatitis B virus infection.

About this clonotype: The junction differs from germline at one of its ends, possibly a read error. This chain joins TRBV14 and TRBJ2-3, with 8 bases matching TRBD2. The V gene's germline CDR1 is SGHDN and CDR2 FVKESK. The CDR3 spans 18 residues. Here the CDR3 DNA reads TGTGCCAACAGCCACGGTAGAACTAGCGGTAGTGGCACAGATACGCAGTATTTT. It encodes CANSHGRTSGSGTDTQYF.

Concerning this clonotype: This may be a read error, as it is one base from a much larger clone. The CDR3 DNA reads as TGCAGCGCCACCATAGGGTACTCCTACGAGCAGTACTTC. Protein: CSATIGYSYEQYF. The V call is TRBV29-1, the J call TRBJ2-7; D ambiguous. The CDR3 length is 13 residues. Germline V gene data show CDR1 as SQVTM and CDR2 as ANQGSEA. V was trimmed by 7 bases and J by 0 bases, leaving 13 bases between them.

Notes on this clonotype: One junction end disagrees with the germline gene, perhaps due to a read error. V gene TRBV6-5 combines with J gene TRBJ2-4, with 11 bases matching TRBD1. CDR3 length: 19 residues. CDR1 MNHEY and CDR2 SVGAGI come from the germline V gene. The CDR3 DNA sequence: TGTGTCAGCAGTTCCGGACAGGGGGCGTGGAGTGGGGCCAATAACATTCAGTACTTC. This encodes CVSSSGQGAWSGANNIQYF.

The rearrangement links TRBV11-2 to TRBJ2-5, with D unresolved. There are 11 residues in the CDR3. Per germline, CDR1 SGHAT and CDR2 FQNNGV. V lost 5 bases and J lost 9, with 10 bases in between. CDR3 nucleotide sequence: TGTGCCAGCAGCATAAGTGAGGCCCAGTACTTC. Encoded protein: CASSISEAQYF.

There are many counts of this clonotype. The rearrangement joins TRBV29-1 to TRBJ2-1, with D possibly TRBD1 on 5 matching bases. CDR3 length: 11 amino acids. The germline gives CDR1 SQVTM, CDR2 ANQGSEA. Trimming pared 6 bases from V and 6 bases from J, leaving 9 bases between. CDR3 sequence: CSVQGGNEQFF. In DNA, the CDR3 is TGCAGCGTGCAGGGTGGCAATGAGCAGTTCTTC.

The rearrangement uses TRBV29-1 and TRBJ1-6; D unclear. The CDR3 runs to 15 residues. The germline gives CDR1 SQVTM, CDR2 ANQGSEA. The CDR3 DNA follows: TGCGCCGTACCACTAGGGAGCTCCCACAATTCACCCCTCCACTTT. Translating it yields CAVPLGSSHNSPLHF.

As for this clonotype: This CDR3 is missing its conserved last phenylalanine or tryptophan, likely due to a read error. The chain employs TRBV5-4 and TRBJ1-1, with 8 bases identical to TRBD1. Per germline, CDR1 SGHNT and CDR2 YYREEE (reference sequence). There are 12 residues in the CDR3. Trimming cost V 4 bases and J 8 bases; bases outside gene matches: 4. As DNA, the CDR3 is TGTGCCAGCAGCACGGACAGGGCCGAAGCTTTCTAT. Translation: CASSTDRAEAFY.

With regard to this clonotype: At one end, the junction sequence differs from germline, possibly due to a read error. V and J are TRBV5-1 and TRBJ2-5, with TRBD2 as a possible D gene (5 bases). This CDR3 comprises 14 residues. Germline V CDR1 and CDR2: SGHRS, YFSETQ. As DNA, the CDR3 is TGCGCTAGCAGCACTCCGGGCAAAGCGGATACCCAGTACTTC. Protein: CASSTPGKADTQYF.

A note on this clonotype: The germline gene is not matched at one end of the junction; a read error may be the cause. The CDR3 nucleotides read TGCAGCGTCGCGACAGGGGGCGCATCCTTTGGCCACACCTTC. The encoded protein is CSVATGGASFGHTF. The chain combines TRBV29-1 with TRBJ1-2; 10 nucleotides match TRBD1. Germline V lookup: CDR1 SQVTM, CDR2 ANQGSEA. CDR3 length: 14 amino acids.

V gene TRBV20-1 combines with J gene TRBJ1-2; D is unclear. CDR3 length: 12 residues. CDR1 is DFQATT, CDR2 SNEGSKA, per germline (reference sequence). V dropped 4 bases and J dropped 4 bases, with 10 bases sitting between them. CDR3 coding DNA: TGCAGTGCTATACACCGCGGCTATGGCTACACCTTC. It is translated as CSAIHRGYGYTF.

This clonotype was found many times. The V call is TRBV11-2, the J call TRBJ2-1, with 12 bases lining up with TRBD1. The CDR3 contains 16 residues. V gave up 5 bases and J gave up 6 bases; unmatched junction bases: 8. Germline lookup yields CDR1 SGHAT and CDR2 FQNNGV. The CDR3 sequence: CASSPPGDRGLNEQFF. The DNA of the CDR3 is TGTGCCAGCAGCCCACCGGGGGACAGGGGGCTCAATGAGCAGTTCTTC.

This sequence joins TRBV2 and TRBJ1-4; D may be TRBD1 (5 bases). The CDR3 length is 15 residues. Germline CDR1 is SNHLY and CDR2 is FYNNEI. V gave up 11 bases and J gave up 3 bases, with 19 bases separating them. The CDR3 DNA reads TGTGCCGGAAACAGGTGGCTTGAGGCTAATGAAAAACTGTTTTTT. This gives the protein CAGNRWLEANEKLFF.

Worth noting for this clonotype: The junction departs from germline at one end; a sequencing error may be responsible. The chain has TRBV11-2 and TRBJ2-7; D unclear. CDR3 length equals 10 residues. The V gene's germline CDR1 is SGHAT and CDR2 FQNNGV. This chain's CDR3 is CANSNYGQYF. The DNA of the CDR3 is TGTGCCAACAGCAACTACGGGCAGTACTTC.

This chain joins TRBV30 and TRBJ2-2; D uncertain. V was clipped by 2 bases and J by 5 bases, with 9 bases between them. The germline CDR1 and CDR2 sequences are GTSNPN and SVGIG (reference sequence). This CDR3 is 13 amino acids long. The CDR3 here is CAWSPSETGELFF. The CDR3 DNA is TGTGCCTGGAGTCCCTCAGAGACCGGGGAGCTGTTTTTT.

This clonotype was picked up a small number of times. This chain links TRBV28 with TRBJ2-7; TRBD2 agrees at 8 bases. V gave up 6 bases and J gave up 0 bases; unmatched junction bases: 7. The CDR3 sequence is 15 residues long. Germline lookup yields CDR1 MDHEN and CDR2 SYDVKM. The CDR3 loop is CASSPTSANSYEQYF. CDR3 DNA: TGTGCCAGCAGCCCGACTAGCGCCAACTCCTACGAGCAGTACTTC.

A remark on this clonotype: The junction and the germline gene differ at one end; a read error may be behind it. CDR3 bases: TGTGCCAGCAGCCAAGGAGTAGCGGGACGGAATACGCAGTGTTTT. This encodes CASSQGVAGRNTQCF. The chain links TRBV11-2 to TRBJ2-3; TRBD2 agrees at 8 bases. Germline V gives CDR1 SGHAT, CDR2 FQNNGV. The CDR3 covers 15 residues.

Concerning this clonotype: Since a much larger clone is just one base distant, this may be a read error. This chain connects TRBV4-1 to TRBJ1-2; 7 bases align to TRBD1. The V segment lost 5 bases and the J segment 4 bases; nucleotides outside the gene matches: 10. Germline loops: CDR1 MGHRA, CDR2 YSYEKL. The CDR3 covers 15 residues. CDR3 in amino acids: CASSSGTVGGYGYTF. The CDR3 DNA reads as TGCGCCAGCAGCTCAGGGACAGTCGGAGGCTATGGCTACACCTTC.

As concerns this clonotype: A read error may produce the germline difference seen at one junction end. J is TRBJ2-2 and V is TRBV11-3, with D tentatively TRBD2 (5 bases). Germline V lookup: CDR1 SGHNT, CDR2 YENEEA. This CDR3 has 14 residues. CDR3 DNA: TGTGCCAGCTGCTTAGAATCCCAGGCCGGGGAACTGTTTTTT. Residues: CASCLESQAGELFF.

This clonotype has a handful of counts. This may stem from a read error, because a much larger clone lies one nucleotide away. This chain links TRBV6-5 with TRBJ2-7, with D perhaps TRBD1 (6 bases). Trimming cost V 6 bases and J 1 base, with 16 bases left between them. This CDR3 is built from 15 residues. Germline V lookup: CDR1 MNHEY, CDR2 SVGAGI. CDR3 loop: CASSPPGVRSYEQYF. In DNA form, the CDR3 reads TGTGCCAGCAGCCCTCCAGGGGTGAGGTCCTACGAGCAGTACTTC.

With regard to this clonotype: Because it lacks the conserved phenylalanine or tryptophan at the end, this CDR3 is likely a read error. This chain links TRBV11-2 with TRBJ2-5; D remains unclear. This CDR3 is 11 amino acids long. Germline V CDR1 and CDR2: SGHAT, FQNNGV. This CDR3 is CASCLGETQYS. The CDR3 DNA is TGTGCCAGCTGCTTAGGTGAGACCCAGTACTCC.

As concerns this clonotype: At one of its ends the junction is not consistent with the germline gene, which may arise from a read error. The chain couples TRBV28 to TRBJ2-6; maybe TRBD1 (5 bases). Germline CDR1 reads MDHEN; CDR2 reads SYDVKM. This CDR3 spans 16 amino acids. The CDR3 region is CASSVGPSSGANVQTF. The CDR3 DNA follows: TGTGCGAGCAGTGTTGGCCCAAGCTCTGGGGCCAACGTCCAGACTTTC.

Turning to this clonotype: A much larger clone is a single base away; this may be a read error. This sequence joins TRBV5-4 and TRBJ2-5; D ambiguous. CDR1 SGHNT and CDR2 YYREEE come from the germline V gene (reference sequence). This CDR3 comprises 15 residues. The chain's CDR3 is CASRSSPDNQETQCF. The CDR3 DNA sequence: TGTGCCAGCAGGTCTTCCCCAGACAACCAAGAGACCCAGTGCTTC.

Regarding this clonotype: A much larger clone is a single base away; this may be a read error. The gene calls are TRBV10-2 and TRBJ2-3; either TRBD1 or TRBD2 may fit D (5 bases each). The CDR3 runs 15 residues. V shed 3 bases and J shed 8 bases, with 18 bases lying between them. From germline, CDR1 is WSHSY and CDR2 SAAADI. In DNA, the CDR3 is TGCGCCAGCAGTGACTCGGACTTTGGGGGTTTTACGCAGTATTTT. The encoded protein is CASSDSDFGGFTQYF.

As concerns this clonotype: Being one base from a much bigger clone, this may be a read error. This chain connects TRBV5-1 to TRBJ1-1; TRBD1 aligns across 7 bases. This CDR3 has 14 residues. Germline V gives CDR1 SGHRS, CDR2 YFSETQ. CDR3: CAGSFGTANTEAFF. The CDR3 coding sequence is TGCGCCGGCAGCTTCGGGACAGCGAACACTGAAGCTTTCTTT. Full variable domain (rest looked up from reference TRBV5-1 and TRBJ1-1): KAGVTQTPRYLIKTRGQQVTLSCSPISGHRSVSWYQQTPGQGLQFLFEYFSETQRNKGNFPGRFSGRQFSNSRSEMNVSTLELGDSALYLCAGSFGTANTEAFFGQGTRLTVV.

In regard to this clonotype: The conserved phenylalanine or tryptophan normally closing the CDR3 is absent here, so this likely arose from a read error. The chain combines TRBV11-3 with TRBJ2-5; perhaps TRBD1 as D (6 bases). CDR3 length: 13 amino acids. The V gene lost 5 bases and the J gene lost 6 bases, with 13 bases spanning the gap. From germline, CDR1 is SGHNT and CDR2 YENEEA. CDR3 sequence: CASSPRGGKTQYL. In DNA form, the CDR3 reads TGTGCCAGCAGCCCTCGAGGGGGAAAGACCCAGTACCTC.

The V call is TRBV11-2, the J call TRBJ1-3; 7 positions agree with TRBD1. The V gene end was trimmed by 7 bases and the J gene end by 4 bases; junction bases not matched to a gene: 10. This CDR3 has 15 amino acids. Germline assignment: CDR1 SGHAT and CDR2 FQNNGV. CDR3 in DNA: TGTGCCAGCAATTACGACAGGGAACCCGGAAACACCATATATTTT. Protein product: CASNYDREPGNTIYF. Combining the CDR3 with reference TRBV11-2 and TRBJ1-3 gives the whole variable domain EAGVAQSPRYKIIEKRQSVAFWCNPISGHATLYWYQQILGQGPKLLIQFQNNGVVDDSQLPKDRFSAERLKGVDSTLKIQPAKLEDSAVYLCASNYDREPGNTIYFGEGSWLTVV.